This T cell receptor (beta chain) was documented in a study of T-cell memory formation after mild COVID-19 (dated by TCRdb to the early 2020s). In the study overall: TCR sequence clusters from the two donors were found to be largely donor specific. In a couple of donors, T-cell clones that expanded and contracted after mild COVID-19 were followed by sequencing TCRalpha and TCRbeta repertoires longitudinally. The cohort was made up of two young adult volunteers, one female and one male, who were previously healthy.

The paper as a whole reports these results and caveats: Clones contracting from day 15 to 85 had balanced CD4/CD8 phenotypes, while a second wave expanding from day 15 to 37 was biased towards CD4+. Whether the second-wave clones peaking on day 37 were SARS-CoV-2 specific was not confirmed. Some responding clones were found in pre-infection memory, which suggests that pre-existing cross-reactive memory T cells took part in the SARS-CoV-2 response. Contracting CD4+ clones appeared mostly in the CM and EM memory subsets, whereas CD8+ clones were enriched in EMRA. The study included only a couple of mild cases, and larger cohorts that include severe cases with pre-infection samples were judged to be necessary.

A note on this clonotype: It lacks a known antigen. One base away there is no much larger clone; base qualities are not given.

TCRdb names Illumina NovaSeq 6000 as the instrument used. TCRalpha and TCRbeta cDNA libraries were constructed by 5'RACE with constant-segment primers, with sample barcodes and unique molecular identifiers being introduced. Trizol reagent was used to extract RNA from every sample. Amplification of the libraries took two PCR steps, and the second step added a second sample barcode plus Illumina TruSeq adapters. Sequencing of libraries was performed on an Illumina NovaSeq with 2 x 150 bp paired-end reads. The source study handled its data this way. Demultiplexing of reads and collapsing into UMI-guided consensus sequences were performed with migec v1.2.7. Using mixcr v2.1.11, the UMI consensuses were aligned to TRA and TRB V and J templates and assembled into clonotypes. Clonotypes were classified as expanded or contracted when called significant by both edgeR and NoisET, with noise models trained on biological replicates. edgeR calls used a false discovery rate-adjusted p below 0.01 and a log2 fold-change threshold of 1. PCA with hierarchical clustering of max-normalized trajectories of the 1000 most abundant clonotypes was used as exploratory dynamics analysis. The CD4 or CD8 phenotype of responding clones was assigned using the separately sequenced CD4+ and CD8+ repertoires. TCRdb handled the public reads itself, with Q25 trimming in fastp and clone calling in MiXCR, and kept productive beta chains. Rows with one shared CDR3 protein collapse into an entry with the most common genes and DNA. The V and J calls were determined by TCRdb, not by the authors. This sample comprises some 210,000 distinct CDR3 sequences, roughly 10% of them detected only once. Approximately 2.8% of the sample is taken by the ten largest.

V is pruned by 3 bases and J by 9 bases, leaving 4 bases of the junction without a gene match. There are 13 amino acids in the CDR3, from cysteine to valine inclusive. Here the CDR3 DNA is all that survives: 39 bases in frame from base 1. Based on the germline V gene, the CDR1 and CDR2 sequences are MDHEN and SYDVKM. PBMCs were isolated by Ficoll-Paque density gradient centrifugation. Material: PBMCs or a T cell subset sorted from them (not recorded which). The receptor comes from a young man who had mild COVID-19 (a few samples of this study predate the infection). The sample titles of this study are shuffled in the database, so cell type and time point are left out; the donor was told from shared clones. The V and J genes are TRBV28 and TRBJ2-7; the central 11 bases match TRBD1. CDR3 reads: CASSFSDRGPQYV. The DNA sequence is given as TGTGCCAGCAGTTTCTCGGACAGGGGGCCGCAGTACGTC.